One sample yielded the 21 T cell receptor beta chains listed below, sequenced in a study of CD8 T cells in cerebrospinal fluid in Alzheimer's disease. TCRdb re-called the 10x single-cell sequencing reads and shows each CDR3 protein once, DNA omitted. This sample's clone table lists approximately 1,400 distinct CDR3 sequences. Sequencing was carried out using cerebrospinal fluid. Receptors originate from a human donor with Alzheimer's disease.

Considering frequency, this clonotype is medium-sized. The V gene is TRBV24-1, the J gene TRBJ1-3; the D call from TCRdb, TRBD1, cannot be confirmed without DNA. CDR3 length: 14 amino acids. Germline CDR1 KGHDR, CDR2 SFDVKD. The CDR3 loop is CATAGWGPGNTIYF.

This clonotype is labeled medium-sized based on frequency. J is TRBJ2-2 and V is TRBV3-1; TCRdb indicates TRBD2, and absent DNA this call remains unverified. This CDR3 comprises 15 residues. Germline CDR1 and CDR2: LGHDT and YNNKEL (reference sequence). The CDR3 sequence is CASSPDSGWGGELFF.

This clonotype is deemed medium-sized by its frequency. The V and J genes are TRBV7-9 and TRBJ2-3; TCRdb names TRBD1, which stays unverified in the absence of DNA. The CDR3 runs 15 residues. Germline CDR1 SEHNR, CDR2 FQNEAQ (reference sequence). CDR3 residues: CASGGTLISTDTQYF.

This clonotype shows up as large by frequency. This rearrangement joins TRBV7-2 to TRBJ2-1; TCRdb picks TRBD1, but there is no DNA to check that call. The V gene's germline CDR1 is SGHTA and CDR2 FQGNSA. The CDR3 is made up of 15 amino acids. CDR3 residues: CASSPSRAAYNEQFF.

Its frequency marks this clonotype as medium-sized (0.01 to 0.1%). V is TRBV28 and J is TRBJ1-2. The CDR3 contains 13 residues. Germline V gives CDR1 MDHEN, CDR2 SYDVKM. The CDR3 region is CASRFWGSYGYTF.

Its frequency marks this clonotype as large. The V and J genes are TRBV14 and TRBJ2-1; absent DNA, TCRdb's TRBD2 call cannot be checked. The V gene's germline CDR1 is SGHDN and CDR2 FVKESK. This CDR3 spans 15 amino acids. CDR3 sequence: CASSLAGGYYNEQFF.

By frequency, this clonotype is medium-sized. This rearrangement joins TRBV7-2 to TRBJ2-1. Germline V CDR1 and CDR2: SGHTA, FQGNSA. The CDR3 extends over 15 amino acids. CDR3 protein: CASSLAKLGNNEQFF.

Measured by frequency, this clonotype is large. The chain carries TRBV12-3 or TRBV12-4 and TRBJ1-4. This CDR3 spans 14 amino acids. This chain's CDR3 is CASSLAGRGEKLFF.

This clonotype is labeled large (0.1 to 1%) based on frequency. This chain links TRBV7-9 with TRBJ1-2; TCRdb's D call of TRBD1 is untestable without DNA. The CDR3 has 15 amino acids. Germline V CDR1 and CDR2: SEHNR, FQNEAQ (reference sequence). The CDR3 sequence: CASSPGTGGSYGYTF.

Frequency places this clonotype as large. This chain uses TRBV29-1 with TRBJ2-6; absent DNA, TCRdb's TRBD1 call cannot be checked. This CDR3 is built from 15 residues. Germline V CDR1 and CDR2: SQVTM, ANQGSEA. CDR3 loop: CSVGGQGTGANVLTF.

Its frequency marks this clonotype as medium-sized. The chain joins TRBV3-1 to TRBJ1-3; TCRdb picks TRBD1, but there is no DNA to check that call. Germline V gene lookup returns CDR1 LGHDT and CDR2 YNNKEL (reference sequence). The CDR3 spans 14 residues. CDR3 sequence: CASSLTGVSNTIYF. The full variable domain, its missing parts supplied by reference TRBV3-1 and TRBJ1-3, is DTAVSQTPKYLVTQMGNDKSIKCEQNLGHDTMYWYKQDSKKFLKIMFSYNNKELIINETVPNRFSPKSPDKAHLNLHINSLELGDSAVYFCASSLTGVSNTIYFGEGSWLTVV.

By frequency, this clonotype is medium-sized. This chain links TRBV2 with TRBJ2-3; TCRdb calls TRBD1, which cannot be checked without DNA. Germline V CDR1 and CDR2: SNHLY, FYNNEI. The CDR3 spans 15 residues. The CDR3 reads CASAPRRGTPLTQYF. Supplemented by reference TRBV2 and TRBJ2-3, the full variable domain reads EPEVTQTPSHQVTQMGQEVILRCVPISNHLYFYWYRQILGQKVEFLVSFYNNEISEKSEIFDDQFSVERPDGSNFTLKIRSTKLEDSAMYFCASAPRRGTPLTQYFGPGTRLTVL.

Judged by frequency, this clonotype is medium-sized. The chain recombines TRBV20-1 with TRBJ2-2; TCRdb's assignment of TRBD2 cannot be checked, as there is no DNA. Germline V lookup: CDR1 DFQATT, CDR2 SNEGSKA (reference sequence). CDR3 size: 13 residues. The CDR3: CSASWTSAGELFF.

This clonotype is called large (0.1 to 1%) based on its frequency. This chain links TRBV29-1 with TRBJ2-7; TCRdb names TRBD1, which stays unverified in the absence of DNA. Looked up from germline, CDR1 is SQVTM and CDR2 is ANQGSEA. The CDR3 extends over 13 amino acids. The CDR3 is CSALTGNSYEQYF.

According to its frequency, this clonotype is medium-sized (0.01 to 0.1%). The chain couples TRBV19 to TRBJ2-5; TCRdb's D call of TRBD2 is untestable without DNA. CDR1 is LNHDA and CDR2 is SQIVND in the germline V gene (reference sequence). The CDR3 is made up of 14 amino acids. Here the CDR3 reads CASSAGTSVETQYF.

This clonotype is labeled medium-sized (0.01 to 0.1%) based on frequency. V gene TRBV6-1 combines with J gene TRBJ1-1. CDR1 is MNHNS, CDR2 SASEGT, per germline. The CDR3 is made up of 13 amino acids. The CDR3 region is CASKEGLGAWAFF.

By frequency, this clonotype registers large. The V and J genes are TRBV9 and TRBJ2-3. Germline assignment: CDR1 SGDLS and CDR2 YYNGEE. The CDR3 totals 16 residues. CDR3 region: CASSETSGGGTDTQYF.

This clonotype counts as large (0.1 to 1%) by frequency. The rearrangement uses TRBV12-3 or TRBV12-4 and TRBJ1-2. CDR3 length equals 13 residues. The CDR3 protein is CASSLSPQAGYTF.

This clonotype registers medium-sized by frequency. This rearrangement joins TRBV5-1 to TRBJ2-5. The CDR3 is made up of 13 amino acids. In germline, CDR1 is SGHRS, CDR2 YFSETQ. CDR3 loop: CASSLQGSETQYF.

Measured by frequency, this clonotype is large. This rearrangement joins TRBV20-1 to TRBJ1-3. CDR3 length equals 15 residues. Germline V gene sequence: CDR1 DFQATT, CDR2 SNEGSKA (reference sequence). The CDR3 spells CSASPSEGSGNTIYF.

In terms of frequency, this clonotype is large (0.1 to 1%). The chain recombines TRBV28 with TRBJ2-7; the D call from TCRdb, TRBD2, cannot be confirmed without DNA. CDR3 length: 14 residues. Germline V gene lookup returns CDR1 MDHEN and CDR2 SYDVKM. The chain's CDR3 is CASLGTSGIYEQYF. Full variable domain (rest looked up from reference TRBV28 and TRBJ2-7): DVKVTQSSRYLVKRTGEKVFLECVQDMDHENMFWYRQDPGLGLRLIYFSYDVKMKEKGDIPEGYSVSREKKERFSLILESASTNQTSMYLCASLGTSGIYEQYFGPGTRLTVT.